Listed below are T cell receptor beta chains from one sample, sequenced in a study of T cell responses to AZD1222 COVID-19 vaccine. Sequencing used immunoSEQ multiplex PCR; TCRdb keeps in-frame clones, though not all of them. The profile shows 110,000 or so clones, roughly 88% of them singletons. The material was peripheral blood, obtained 28 days after the second AZD1222 dose. The receptors shown here come from an adult who received the AZD1222 COVID-19 vaccine. CDR3s include the opening cysteine and the closing phenylalanine or tryptophan. The order of the fields is D gene, V gene, clone size, J gene, CDR3 protein, CDR3 DNA. The D gene is left open where the match is weak. Not every row has a clone size; where given, it reads once, few, many or a size class.

d_call: -
v_call: TRBV6-1
clone_size: once
j_call: TRBJ2-1
cdr3_aa: CASSESDSRQFF
cdr3_nt: TGTGCCAGCAGTGAAAGTGACTCAAGGCAGTTCTTC

d_call: TRBD1
v_call: TRBV18
clone_size: -
j_call: TRBJ2-7
cdr3_aa: CASSRDRSSYEQYF
cdr3_nt: TGTGCCAGCTCAAGGGACAGGAGCTCCTACGAGCAGTACTTC

d_call: -
v_call: TRBV2
clone_size: few
j_call: TRBJ1-1
cdr3_aa: CASIFIRNTEAFF
cdr3_nt: TGTGCCAGCATTTTCATTCGGAACACTGAAGCTTTCTTT

d_call: -
v_call: TRBV7-9
clone_size: -
j_call: TRBJ1-1
cdr3_aa: CASSLLTSTEAFF
cdr3_nt: TGTGCCAGCAGCCTACTGACAAGCACTGAAGCTTTCTTT

d_call: TRBD1
v_call: TRBV28
clone_size: -
j_call: TRBJ1-2
cdr3_aa: CASREQGANYGYTF
cdr3_nt: TGTGCCAGCAGGGAACAGGGGGCAAACTATGGCTACACCTTC

d_call: -
v_call: TRBV9
clone_size: -
j_call: TRBJ2-5
cdr3_aa: CASSANQGTQYF
cdr3_nt: TGTGCCAGCAGCGCCAACCAAGGAACCCAGTACTTC

d_call: TRBD1
v_call: TRBV28
clone_size: -
j_call: TRBJ2-5
cdr3_aa: CASSPGQGPETQYF
cdr3_nt: TGTGCCAGCAGTCCCGGACAGGGCCCGGAGACCCAGTACTTC

d_call: -
v_call: TRBV9
clone_size: -
j_call: TRBJ1-1
cdr3_aa: CASSQQGIHTEAFF
cdr3_nt: TGTGCCAGCAGCCAACAGGGAATTCACACTGAAGCTTTCTTT

d_call: -
v_call: TRBV4-2
clone_size: -
j_call: TRBJ1-5
cdr3_aa: CASSQDRGSNQPQHF
cdr3_nt: TGTGCCAGCAGCCAAGATCGAGGGAGCAATCAGCCCCAGCATTTT

d_call: TRBD2
v_call: TRBV3-1/TRBV3-2
clone_size: once
j_call: TRBJ2-5
cdr3_aa: CASSQTLAGGETQYF
cdr3_nt: TGTGCCAGCAGCCAAACCCTAGCGGGGGGAGAGACCCAGTACTTC

d_call: TRBD2
v_call: TRBV28
clone_size: -
j_call: TRBJ2-5
cdr3_aa: CASSLVAGAQETQYF
cdr3_nt: TGTGCCAGCAGTTTGGTAGCGGGGGCTCAAGAGACCCAGTACTTC

d_call: TRBD1
v_call: TRBV28
clone_size: -
j_call: TRBJ1-4
cdr3_aa: CATREEGAFGKLFF
cdr3_nt: TGTGCCACCCGAGAGGAGGGGGCGTTCGGAAAACTGTTTTTT

d_call: -
v_call: TRBV6-1
clone_size: -
j_call: TRBJ1-2
cdr3_aa: CASSEATDYGYTF
cdr3_nt: TGTGCCAGCAGTGAAGCGACAGACTATGGCTACACCTTC

d_call: -
v_call: TRBV6-5
clone_size: few
j_call: TRBJ1-5
cdr3_aa: CASSYSVENQPQHF
cdr3_nt: TGTGCCAGCAGTTACTCGGTGGAGAATCAGCCCCAGCATTTT

d_call: -
v_call: TRBV19
clone_size: -
j_call: TRBJ1-2
cdr3_aa: CASSIESGPDYGYTF
cdr3_nt: TGTGCCAGTAGTATAGAGTCAGGGCCGGACTATGGCTACACCTTC

d_call: TRBD1
v_call: TRBV7-2
clone_size: -
j_call: TRBJ1-6
cdr3_aa: CASSFRTGGSSYNSPLHF
cdr3_nt: TGTGCCAGCAGCTTCCGGACAGGGGGAAGCTCCTATAATTCACCCCTCCACTTT

d_call: TRBD1
v_call: TRBV15
clone_size: -
j_call: TRBJ2-5
cdr3_aa: CATSSLTGLQGTQYF
cdr3_nt: TGTGCCACCAGCAGTCTGACAGGGCTCCAGGGGACCCAGTACTTC